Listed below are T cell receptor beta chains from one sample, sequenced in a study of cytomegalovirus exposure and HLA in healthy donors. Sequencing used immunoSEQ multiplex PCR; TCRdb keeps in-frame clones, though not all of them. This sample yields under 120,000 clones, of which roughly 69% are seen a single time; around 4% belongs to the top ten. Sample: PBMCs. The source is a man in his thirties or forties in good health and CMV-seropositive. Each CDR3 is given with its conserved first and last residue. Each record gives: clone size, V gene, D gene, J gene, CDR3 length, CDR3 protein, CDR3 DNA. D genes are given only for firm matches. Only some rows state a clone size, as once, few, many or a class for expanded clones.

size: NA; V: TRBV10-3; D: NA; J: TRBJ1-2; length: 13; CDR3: CAIIEGQGKGYTF; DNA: TGTGCCATCATAGAGGGGCAGGGGAAGGGCTACACCTTC
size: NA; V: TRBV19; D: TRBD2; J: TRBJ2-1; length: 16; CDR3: CASSYFLRGGLNEQFF; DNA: TGTGCCAGTAGTTATTTTTTGCGGGGGGGCCTTAATGAGCAGTTCTTC
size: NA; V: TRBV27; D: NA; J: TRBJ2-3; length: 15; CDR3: CASSPIRGGTDTQYF; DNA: TGTGCCAGCAGTCCCATCAGGGGCGGGACAGATACGCAGTATTTT
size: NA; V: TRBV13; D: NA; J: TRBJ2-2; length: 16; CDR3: CASSLVGDGGTGELFF; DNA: TGTGCCAGCAGCTTAGTGGGAGATGGCGGCACCGGGGAGCTGTTTTTT
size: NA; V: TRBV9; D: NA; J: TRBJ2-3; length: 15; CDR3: CASSATSSERGTQYF; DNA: TGTGCCAGCAGCGCGACGTCTTCAGAGCGTGGTACGCAGTATTTT
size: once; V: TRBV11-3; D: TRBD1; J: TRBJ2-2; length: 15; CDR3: CASSARQGGTGELFF; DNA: TGTGCCAGCAGCGCTCGACAGGGGGGGACCGGGGAGCTGTTTTTT
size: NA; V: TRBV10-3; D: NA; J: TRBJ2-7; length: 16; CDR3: CAISESTLAGPNEQYF; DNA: TGTGCCATCAGTGAGTCGACCCTCGCGGGGCCCAACGAGCAGTACTTC
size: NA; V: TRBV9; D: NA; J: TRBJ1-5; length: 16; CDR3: CASILLPGQINQPQHF; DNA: TGTGCCAGCATCTTATTGCCTGGACAGATCAATCAGCCCCAGCATTTT
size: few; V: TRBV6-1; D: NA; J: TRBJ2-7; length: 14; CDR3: CASSETVTTYEQYF; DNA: TGTGCCAGCAGTGAGACTGTAACCACCTACGAGCAGTACTTC
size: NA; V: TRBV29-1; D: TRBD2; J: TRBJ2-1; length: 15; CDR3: CSVSQAGYSYNEQFF; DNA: TGCAGCGTTTCTCAAGCGGGATACTCCTACAATGAGCAGTTCTTC
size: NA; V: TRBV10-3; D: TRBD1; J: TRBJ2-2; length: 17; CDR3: CAISERVGTGYTGELFF; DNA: TGTGCCATCAGTGAACGAGTGGGGACAGGGTACACCGGGGAGCTGTTTTTT
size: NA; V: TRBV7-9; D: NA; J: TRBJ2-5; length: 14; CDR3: CASSLVGGQETQYF; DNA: TGTGCCAGCAGCTTAGTCGGGGGCCAAGAGACCCAGTACTTC
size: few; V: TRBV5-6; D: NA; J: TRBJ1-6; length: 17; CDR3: CASIPVWQVIIDSPLHF; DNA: TGTGCCAGCATCCCCGTATGGCAGGTAATTATTGATTCACCCCTCCACTTT
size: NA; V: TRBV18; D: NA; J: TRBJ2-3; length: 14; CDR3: CASSPPSSTDTQYF; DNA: TGTGCCAGCTCACCACCGTCTAGCACAGATACGCAGTATTTT
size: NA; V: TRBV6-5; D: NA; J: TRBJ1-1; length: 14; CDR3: CASSYQQGSTEAFF; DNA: TGTGCCAGCAGTTACCAACAGGGTTCCACTGAAGCTTTCTTT
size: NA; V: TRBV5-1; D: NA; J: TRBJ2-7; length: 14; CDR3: CASSLGYRFYEQYF; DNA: TGCGCCAGCAGCTTGGGGTACAGGTTCTACGAGCAGTACTTC
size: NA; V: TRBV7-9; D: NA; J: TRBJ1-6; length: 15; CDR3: CASSLDTSYNSPLHF; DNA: TGTGCCAGCAGCTTAGACACCTCCTATAATTCACCCCTCCACTTT
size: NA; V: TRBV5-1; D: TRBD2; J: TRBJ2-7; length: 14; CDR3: CATSGGGASYEQYF; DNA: TGCGCCACCTCTGGCGGGGGGGCGAGCTACGAGCAGTACTTC
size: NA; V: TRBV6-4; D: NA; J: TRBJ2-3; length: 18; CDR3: CASSDTHDCLLSTDTQYF; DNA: TGTGCCAGCAGTGACACCCATGACTGCCTCCTAAGCACAGATACGCAGTATTTT
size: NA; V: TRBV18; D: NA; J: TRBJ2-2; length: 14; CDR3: CASSPDGGTGELFF; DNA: TGTGCCAGCTCACCTGACGGCGGCACCGGGGAGCTGTTTTTT
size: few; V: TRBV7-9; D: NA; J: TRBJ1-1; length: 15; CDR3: CASSLARAVNTEAFF; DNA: TGTGCCAGCAGCTTAGCCAGGGCAGTGAACACTGAAGCTTTCTTT
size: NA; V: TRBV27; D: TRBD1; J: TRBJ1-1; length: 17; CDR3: CASSLTGDPLDWTEAFF; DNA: TGTGCCAGCAGTCTAACAGGGGACCCTCTAGATTGGACTGAAGCTTTCTTT
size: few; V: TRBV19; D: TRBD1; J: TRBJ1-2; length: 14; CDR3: CASSIWDRRYGYTF; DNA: TGTGCCAGTAGTATCTGGGACAGGCGCTATGGCTACACCTTC
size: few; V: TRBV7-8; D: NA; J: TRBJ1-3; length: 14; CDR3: CATRPGRSGNTIYF; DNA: TGTGCCACTCGCCCGGGGAGATCTGGAAACACCATATATTTT
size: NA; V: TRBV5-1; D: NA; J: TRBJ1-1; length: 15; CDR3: CASSLDRPGNTEAFF; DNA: TGCGCCAGCAGCTTGGACAGGCCAGGGAACACTGAAGCTTTCTTT
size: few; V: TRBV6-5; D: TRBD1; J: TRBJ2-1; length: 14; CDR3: CASSYGQAYNEQFF; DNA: TGTGCCAGCAGTTATGGACAGGCCTACAATGAGCAGTTCTTC
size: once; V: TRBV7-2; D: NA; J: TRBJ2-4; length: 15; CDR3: CASSLVALAKNIQYF; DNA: TGTGCCAGCAGCTTAGTGGCACTAGCTAAAAACATTCAGTACTTC
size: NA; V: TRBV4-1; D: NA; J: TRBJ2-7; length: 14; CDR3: CASSQEKDYYEQYF; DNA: TGCGCCAGCAGCCAAGAGAAGGACTACTACGAGCAGTACTTC
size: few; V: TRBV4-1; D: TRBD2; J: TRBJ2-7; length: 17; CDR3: CASSQAALAGGPGEQYF; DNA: TGCGCCAGCAGCCAAGCAGCGCTAGCGGGGGGGCCTGGCGAGCAGTACTTC
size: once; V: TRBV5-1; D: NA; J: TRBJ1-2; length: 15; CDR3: CASSSGTFPLYGYTF; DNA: TGCGCCAGCAGCTCGGGGACTTTTCCCCTCTATGGCTACACCTTC
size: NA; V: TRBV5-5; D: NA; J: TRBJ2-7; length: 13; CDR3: CASSSLSSYEQYF; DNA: TGTGCCAGCAGTAGCCTGAGCTCCTACGAGCAGTACTTC
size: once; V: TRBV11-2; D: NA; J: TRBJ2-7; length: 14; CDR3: CASSLGQALYEQYF; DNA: TGTGCCAGCAGCTTAGGGCAGGCCCTCTACGAGCAGTACTTC
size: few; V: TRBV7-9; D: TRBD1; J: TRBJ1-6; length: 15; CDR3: CSSSFSDRAHSPLHF; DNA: TGTTCCAGCAGCTTTTCGGACAGGGCACATTCACCCCTCCACTTT
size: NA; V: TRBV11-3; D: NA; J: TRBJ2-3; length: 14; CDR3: CASSFTDSTDTQYF; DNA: TGTGCCAGCAGCTTTACTGATAGCACAGATACGCAGTATTTT
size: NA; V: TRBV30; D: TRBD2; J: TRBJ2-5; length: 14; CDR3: CAWSVNSGGGTQYF; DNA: TGTGCCTGGAGTGTCAATAGCGGGGGGGGGACCCAGTACTTC
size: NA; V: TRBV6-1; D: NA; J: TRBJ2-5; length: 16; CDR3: CASSEDFYPVEETQYF; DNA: TGTGCCAGCAGTGAGGACTTTTACCCGGTTGAGGAGACCCAGTACTTC
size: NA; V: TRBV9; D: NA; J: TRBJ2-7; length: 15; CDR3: CASSRFGGQLYEQYF; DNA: TGTGCCAGCAGCCGATTTGGTGGACAGCTCTACGAGCAGTACTTC
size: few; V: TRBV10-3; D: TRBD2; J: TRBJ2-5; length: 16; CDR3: CAISDPLGGVQETQYF; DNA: TGTGCCATCAGTGACCCTCTCGGGGGGGTTCAAGAGACCCAGTACTTC
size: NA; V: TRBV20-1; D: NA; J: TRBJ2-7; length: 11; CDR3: CSGLTPYEQYF; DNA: TGCAGTGGACTCACCCCCTACGAGCAGTACTTC
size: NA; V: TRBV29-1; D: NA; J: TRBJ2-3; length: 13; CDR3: CSVDGPNAGTQYF; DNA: TGCAGCGTTGATGGGCCAAATGCAGGTACGCAGTATTTT
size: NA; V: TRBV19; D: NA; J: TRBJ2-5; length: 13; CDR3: CASSRAAQETQYF; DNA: TGTGCCAGTAGTAGGGCAGCCCAAGAGACCCAGTACTTC
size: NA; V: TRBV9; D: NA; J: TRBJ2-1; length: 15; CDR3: CASSGGLTSYNEQFF; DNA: TGTGCCAGCAGCGGAGGACTTACCTCCTACAATGAGCAGTTCTTC
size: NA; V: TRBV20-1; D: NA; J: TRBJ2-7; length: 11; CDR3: CSARGPNEQYF; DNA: TGCAGTGCTAGAGGGCCCAACGAGCAGTACTTC
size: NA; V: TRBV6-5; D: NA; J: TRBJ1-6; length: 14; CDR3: CASSYTGRDSPLHF; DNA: TGTGCCAGCAGTTACACAGGGAGGGATTCACCCCTCCACTTT
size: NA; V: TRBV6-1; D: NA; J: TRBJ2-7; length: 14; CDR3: CASSEDWSDYEQYF; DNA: TGTGCCAGCAGTGAAGACTGGAGTGACTACGAGCAGTACTTC
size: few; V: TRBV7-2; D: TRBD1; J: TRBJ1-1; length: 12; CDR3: CASSLRQGVSFF; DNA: TGTGCCAGCAGCTTACGACAGGGGGTGTCTTTCTTT
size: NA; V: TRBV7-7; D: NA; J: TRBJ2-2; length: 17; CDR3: CASSLGHGSLATGELFF; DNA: TGTGCTAGCAGCTTAGGTCACGGGTCGCTGGCGACCGGGGAGCTGTTTTTT
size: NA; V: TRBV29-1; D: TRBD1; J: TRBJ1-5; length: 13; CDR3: CSVPQGVGQPQHF; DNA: TGCAGCGTCCCCCAGGGGGTTGGTCAGCCCCAGCATTTT
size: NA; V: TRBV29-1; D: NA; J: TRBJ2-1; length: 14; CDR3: CSGRDGREYNEQFF; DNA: TGCAGCGGGAGGGACGGACGGGAGTACAATGAGCAGTTCTTC
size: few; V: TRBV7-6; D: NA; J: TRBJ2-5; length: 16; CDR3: CASSLEAGGWRETQYF; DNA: TGTGCCAGCAGCTTAGAGGCAGGAGGTTGGCGGGAGACCCAGTACTTC
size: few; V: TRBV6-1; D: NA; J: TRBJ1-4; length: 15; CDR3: CASSESSGRYEKLFF; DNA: TGTGCCAGCAGTGAATCTTCAGGGCGGTATGAAAAACTGTTTTTT
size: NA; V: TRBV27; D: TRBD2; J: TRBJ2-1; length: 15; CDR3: CASRPLAGGAYEQFF; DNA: TGTGCCAGCAGACCCCTAGCGGGGGGCGCCTATGAGCAGTTCTTC
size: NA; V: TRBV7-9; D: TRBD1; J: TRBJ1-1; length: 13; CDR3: CASSPPYRGEAFF; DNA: TGTGCCAGCAGCCCGCCCTACAGGGGAGAAGCTTTCTTT
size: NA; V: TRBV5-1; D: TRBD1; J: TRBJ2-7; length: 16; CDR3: CASSLVPGQSSYEQYF; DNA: TGCGCCAGCAGCTTGGTGCCGGGACAGTCTTCCTACGAGCAGTACTTC
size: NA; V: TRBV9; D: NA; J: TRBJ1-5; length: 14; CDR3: CASSVGYSNQPQHF; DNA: TGTGCCAGCAGCGTAGGTTATAGCAATCAGCCCCAGCATTTT
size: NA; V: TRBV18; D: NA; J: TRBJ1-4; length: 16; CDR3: CASSPRRTETGEKLFF; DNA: TGTGCCAGCTCACCTCGACGGACAGAGACGGGCGAAAAACTGTTTTTT
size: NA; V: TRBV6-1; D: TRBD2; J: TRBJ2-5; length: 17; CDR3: CASSDGTSGGLGETQYF; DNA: TGTGCCAGCAGTGACGGGACTAGCGGGGGCCTTGGGGAGACCCAGTACTTC
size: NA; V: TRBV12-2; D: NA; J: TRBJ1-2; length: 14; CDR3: CASRLAATEDGYTF; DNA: TGTGCAAGTCGCTTAGCAGCGACAGAGGATGGCTACACCTTC